The 30 T cell receptor beta chains reported below all come from one sample, sequenced in a study of cytomegalovirus exposure and HLA in healthy donors. PCR was performed using 60 Vbeta and 13 Jbeta primers. Using immunoSEQ multiplex PCR, the repertoire was profiled, and TCRdb retains in-frame clones only, with some absent. The repertoire includes approximately 100,000 clones, 76% of them detected once, and around 4% sits in the top ten. The sample consisted of PBMCs. The receptors here all came from a man aged 40-55 years in good health and CMV-seronegative.

The genes are TRBV6-5 and TRBJ2-7, with TRBD1 matching over 7 bases. Germline V gene lookup returns CDR1 MNHEY and CDR2 SVGAGI. V gave up 5 bases and J gave up 3 bases; unmatched junction bases: 4. CDR3 length equals 13 residues. The CDR3 bases are TGTGCCAGCAGTCGGGGACAGTTCTACGAGCAGTACGTC. As protein: CASSRGQFYEQYV.

This rearrangement joins TRBV28 to TRBJ2-5, with D possibly matching TRBD1 (6 bases). The CDR3 runs to 14 residues. The V end was cut by 4 bases, the J end by 2 bases, with 11 bases between. Germline lookup yields CDR1 MDHEN and CDR2 SYDVKM. The CDR3 nucleotides read TGTGCCAGCAGTTCACCGGACAGACAAGAGACCCAGTACTTC. This encodes CASSSPDRQETQYF.

The rearrangement links TRBV7-7 to TRBJ2-7, with D maybe TRBD1 (6 bases). V was shortened by 4 bases and J by 6 bases, with 13 bases between the two germline ends. The V gene's germline CDR1 is SSHAT and CDR2 FNYEAQ (reference sequence). The CDR3 covers 13 residues. The CDR3 region is CASSSGQSLEQYF. CDR3 nucleotide sequence: TGTGCCAGCAGCTCCGGACAGTCCCTCGAGCAGTACTTC.

The chain couples TRBV30 to TRBJ1-2; TRBD1 might be the D (5 bases). CDR1 and CDR2 (germline): GTSNPN, SVGIG (reference sequence). The CDR3 spans 13 residues. The V end lost 4 bases, the J end lost 5 bases, and 14 bases lay between the germline ends. The CDR3: CAWTQGPRYGYTF. The CDR3 DNA reads as TGTGCCTGGACCCAGGGCCCCAGATATGGCTACACCTTC.

The DNA for the CDR3 is TGTGCCAGCAGCGACGACAGTAATAATTCACCCCTCCACTTT. This encodes CASSDDSNNSPLHF. This chain links TRBV9 with TRBJ1-6; possibly TRBD1 for D (5 bases). V dropped 3 bases and J dropped 5 bases, with 9 bases sitting between them. Germline V gene data show CDR1 as SGDLS and CDR2 as YYNGEE. The CDR3 totals 14 residues.

The chain is built from TRBV11-3 and TRBJ2-6; TRBD2 is a possible D gene (6 bases). The CDR3 runs 16 residues. V was pared by 10 bases and J by 2 bases, with 18 bases between. Germline-derived CDR1 and CDR2 are SGHNT and YENEEA. CDR3 sequence (DNA): TGTGCCACCCCTCTCGCGGGGCTAGCTGGGGCCAACGTCCTGACTTTC. Protein product: CATPLAGLAGANVLTF.

This clone was seen just once. The chain employs TRBV4-1 and TRBJ2-7; the match to TRBD2 covers 9 bases. V was clipped by 0 bases and J by 5 bases; unmatched bases: 11. The germline V gene has CDR1 MGHRA and CDR2 YSYEKL. This CDR3 has 17 residues. CDR3 nucleotides: TGCGCCAGCAGCCAAGATGGTGGAAGGGCTAGCGGGGACGAGCAGTACTTC. It is translated as CASSQDGGRASGDEQYF.

As for this clone: The germline gene is not matched at one end of the junction; a read error may be the cause. This chain links TRBV7-9 with TRBJ2-1, with unresolved D. Germline CDR1 is SEHNR and CDR2 is FQNEAQ (reference sequence). The CDR3 sequence is 13 residues long. CDR3 DNA sequence: TGTTCCAGCAGCCTCCCCCCTACGGAGACCCAGTTCTTC. This gives the protein CSSSLPPTETQFF.

The chain employs TRBV19 and TRBJ1-2; 10 bases line up with TRBD1. V was clipped by 4 bases and J by 7 bases; unmatched bases: 6. Germline CDR1 reads LNHDA; CDR2 reads SQIVND (reference sequence). The CDR3 has 14 amino acids. The CDR3 DNA is TGTGCCAGTAGTAGGGACAGGGGAATAGGTGGCTACACCTTC. Translating it yields CASSRDRGIGGYTF.

This clone was observed once. V is TRBV27 and J is TRBJ1-2, with TRBD1 as a possible D gene (6 bases). The CDR3 loop spans 12 amino acids. Germline V lookup: CDR1 MNHEY, CDR2 SMNVEV (reference sequence). Deletions cut 6 bases from V and 8 bases from J, with 13 bases between. CDR3 nucleotides: TGTGCCAGCAGAGCACAGGGCCACGGCTACACCTTC. This codes for CASRAQGHGYTF.

The chain couples TRBV27 to TRBJ1-4; tentatively, D is TRBD1 (5 bases). Germline loops: CDR1 MNHEY, CDR2 SMNVEV (reference sequence). This CDR3 is built from 14 residues. The V gene lost 6 bases and the J gene lost 4 bases, with 12 bases spanning the gap. The CDR3 reads CASSPGLDNEKLFF. CDR3 DNA: TGTGCCAGCAGCCCGGGACTAGATAATGAAAAACTGTTTTTT.

The rearrangement joins TRBV7-9 to TRBJ1-2; TRBD1 agrees at 12 bases. Germline values: CDR1 SEHNR, CDR2 FQNEAQ (reference sequence). This CDR3 contains 14 residues. The trim removed 2 bases at V and 8 bases at J, leaving 3 bases unmatched. In DNA form, the CDR3 reads TGTGCCAGCAGCTTACCCGGGACAGGGGGCGGCTACACCTTC. Amino acids: CASSLPGTGGGYTF.

This clone has more than one count but fewer than ten. The V call is TRBV6-6, the J call TRBJ1-6; D not resolved. Per germline, CDR1 MNHNY and CDR2 SVGAGI (reference sequence). The CDR3 has 16 amino acids. V was pared by 2 bases and J by 3 bases, with 11 bases between. CDR3 amino acids: CASSYPSRFYNSPLHF. The CDR3 coding sequence is TGTGCCAGCAGTTACCCATCCAGATTCTATAATTCACCCCTCCACTTT.

This clone was counted a single time. The rearrangement links TRBV9 to TRBJ1-4; 10 positions match TRBD1. The V gene end was trimmed by 6 bases and the J gene end by 7 bases; junction bases not matched to a gene: 6. The CDR3 extends over 14 amino acids. The V gene's germline CDR1 is SGDLS and CDR2 YYNGEE. The CDR3 bases are TGTGCCAGCAACCTAGGGACAGGGGTTGAAAAACTGTTTTTT. This codes for CASNLGTGVEKLFF.

The chain links TRBV4-3 to TRBJ2-2, with a possible D match to TRBD2 (5 bases). The ends were cut back, 5 bases at V and 4 bases at J, with 20 bases in the middle. In germline, CDR1 is LGHNA, CDR2 YSLEER. This CDR3 contains 17 residues. The CDR3: CASSYGSSGGPTGELFF. DNA of the CDR3: TGCGCCAGCAGCTATGGCAGTAGTGGAGGTCCCACCGGGGAGCTGTTTTTT.

The chain has TRBV7-9 and TRBJ2-7, with D possibly TRBD1 on 6 matching bases. The CDR3 has 15 residues. Germline CDR1 and CDR2: SEHNR and FQNEAQ (reference sequence). Between the trimmed V and J ends, which lost 3 bases and 2 bases, there was a span of 14 bases. CDR3 DNA: TGTGCCAGCAGCTTCGGACAGATTAATGCCTACGAGCAGTACGTC. This gives the protein CASSFGQINAYEQYV.

J is TRBJ1-6 and V is TRBV7-2; D uncertain. Germline loops: CDR1 SGHTA, CDR2 FQGNSA. The CDR3 totals 15 residues. V lost 5 bases and J lost 9, with 17 bases in between. The CDR3: CASSREAIEGSPLHF. CDR3 nucleotide sequence: TGTGCCAGCAGCAGGGAAGCGATAGAGGGTTCACCCCTCCACTTT.

This chain uses TRBV5-6 with TRBJ1-1; no clear D gene. CDR1 is SGHDT, CDR2 YYEEEE, per germline. The CDR3 is made up of 13 amino acids. Trimming stripped 0 bases from V and 5 bases from J, with 8 bases between. The CDR3, as DNA: TGTGCCAGCAGCTTGGGGGGAGAAACTGAAGCTTTCTTT. Amino acid sequence: CASSLGGETEAFF.

The V and J genes are TRBV19 and TRBJ1-5; D gene unclear. Germline-derived CDR1 and CDR2 are LNHDA and SQIVND (reference sequence). V shed 3 bases and J shed 4 bases, with 10 bases lying between them. This CDR3 contains 14 residues. The CDR3 DNA follows: TGTGCCAGTAGTATTCGCAGGCCGAATCAGCCCCAGCATTTT. It encodes CASSIRRPNQPQHF.

This chain joins TRBV18 and TRBJ2-7; TRBD1 is a possible D gene (6 bases). Germline V gene lookup returns CDR1 KGHSH and CDR2 LQKENI. This CDR3 spans 16 amino acids. Deletions cut 3 bases from V and 4 bases from J, with 19 bases between. The CDR3 nucleotides read TGTGCCAGCTCACCCCGTCCCGGGACAAGAGATTACGAGCAGTACGTC. Amino acids: CASSPRPGTRDYEQYV.

The chain is built from TRBV4-3 and TRBJ1-2; a weak D match, TRBD1 (5 bases). Looked up from germline, CDR1 is LGHNA and CDR2 is YSLEER. This CDR3 contains 14 residues. The V and J ends lost 0 bases and 8 bases respectively, with 13 bases between them. This chain's CDR3 is CASSQDGSGGGYTF. CDR3 coding DNA: TGCGCCAGCAGCCAAGATGGATCGGGGGGGGGCTACACCTTC.

This clone was detected only a few times. The rearrangement links TRBV23-1 to TRBJ2-7, with TRBD2 identical over 8 bases. TRBV23-1 is assigned to the ORF class and has an uncertain function. CDR3 length: 15 residues. V gave up 3 bases and J gave up 3 bases; unmatched junction bases: 7. DNA of the CDR3: TGCGCCAGCAGTCACCCGGGCGGGGGGCTCTACGAGCAGTACGTC. Encoded protein: CASSHPGGGLYEQYV.

The chain links TRBV10-1 to TRBJ2-1, with 10 bases that match TRBD2. CDR1 is WNHNN and CDR2 is SYGVQD in the germline V gene (reference sequence). CDR3 length equals 16 residues. J lost 7 bases, V lost 1 base, and 7 bases had no gene match. The CDR3 spells CASSELAGGGRNEQFF. CDR3 DNA sequence: TGCGCCAGCAGTGAGTTAGCGGGGGGAGGGAGGAATGAGCAGTTCTTC.

V gene TRBV2 combines with J gene TRBJ1-5, with 10 nucleotides matching TRBD1. This CDR3 spans 14 amino acids. The ends lost 4 bases at V and 4 bases at J; junction bases unmatched: 1. The germline CDR1 and CDR2 sequences are SNHLY and FYNNEI. The CDR3 loop is CASSGGQGNQPQHF. CDR3 nucleotides: TGTGCCAGCAGTGGGGGACAGGGGAATCAGCCCCAGCATTTT.

The chain carries TRBV6-5 and TRBJ2-7, with 7 bases aligning to TRBD1. The CDR3 contains 15 residues. Germline CDR1 MNHEY, CDR2 SVGAGI. J was trimmed by 2 bases and V by 2 bases; bases with no gene match: 6. This CDR3 is CASSYAGGSTYEQYF. The CDR3 DNA is TGTGCCAGCAGTTACGCAGGGGGTAGCACCTACGAGCAGTACTTC.

The chain employs TRBV7-8 and TRBJ2-3, with D hard to call. V lost 5 bases and J 1 base, leaving 16 bases between the germline ends. The CDR3 is made up of 16 amino acids. The germline CDR1 and CDR2 sequences are SGHVS and FQNEAQ. The CDR3: CASSGRLTLGTDTQYF. The DNA of the CDR3 is TGTGCCAGCAGCGGAAGACTGACGCTGGGCACAGATACGCAGTATTTT.

The rearrangement joins TRBV4-2 to TRBJ1-1, with D maybe TRBD1 (6 bases). There are 13 residues in the CDR3. The V end lost 5 bases, the J end lost 3 bases, and 10 bases lay between the germline ends. The V gene's germline CDR1 is LGHNA and CDR2 YNFKEQ. The CDR3 sequence is CASSGGADTEAFF. CDR3 DNA sequence: TGTGCCAGCAGCGGGGGGGCCGACACTGAAGCTTTCTTT.

This sequence joins TRBV19 and TRBJ1-6; a possible D gene is TRBD1 (5 bases). The CDR3 is made up of 14 amino acids. V was clipped by 7 bases and J by 3 bases, with 10 bases between them. Germline-derived CDR1 and CDR2 are LNHDA and SQIVND (reference sequence). The DNA of the CDR3 is TGTGCCAGTAAGCCGGGACTCTATAATTCACCCCTCCACTTT. Translated: CASKPGLYNSPLHF. Full variable domain (rest looked up from reference TRBV19 and TRBJ1-6): DGGITQSPKYLFRKEGQNVTLSCEQNLNHDAMYWYRQDPGQGLRLIYYSQIVNDFQKGDIAEGYSVSREKKESFPLTVTSAQKNPTAFYLCASKPGLYNSPLHFGNGTRLTVT.

The chain uses TRBV2 and TRBJ1-6; D uncertain. The CDR3 totals 14 residues. CDR1 is SNHLY, CDR2 FYNNEI, per germline. Trimming removed 3 bases at V and 5 bases at J, with 8 bases between. In DNA form, the CDR3 reads TGTGCCAGCAGTGATTTCCGAGATAATTCACCCCTCCACTTT. Translation gives CASSDFRDNSPLHF.

This sequence joins TRBV10-3 and TRBJ1-1; no clear D gene. The CDR3 runs to 13 residues. Germline V gives CDR1 ENHRY, CDR2 SYGVKD. Between the trimmed V and J ends, which lost 4 bases and 1 base, there was a span of 7 bases. The CDR3 protein is CAISGGENTEAFF. The CDR3 nucleotides read TGTGCCATCAGTGGCGGGGAGAACACTGAAGCTTTCTTT.